The 3 T cell receptor beta chains below come from one sample, sequenced in a study of shared clonotypes between healthy human individuals. The data were produced by immunoSEQ multiplex PCR, yet TCRdb's version contains in-frame clones alone and is incomplete. Of 2 million to 2.5 million clones in the sample, around 93% were seen once. Sequences were obtained from naive CD4+ T cells from PBMCs. The subset: CD45RA+ positively selected. Receptors were obtained from a man younger than 35 in good health. Some clones in this sample may be carry-over from other donors' samples.

The rearrangement joins TRBV4-1 to TRBJ1-1, with TRBD1 as a possible D gene (5 bases). The CDR3 totals 15 residues. Germline CDR1 and CDR2: MGHRA and YSYEKL. V was pared by 1 base and J by 11 bases, with 20 bases between. The CDR3 DNA reads TGCGCCAGCAGCCAAGGAGATCGGGACCTTGCTAAGGCTTTCTTT. Translated, it gives CASSQGDRDLAKAFF.

The J gene is TRBJ2-7, the V gene TRBV18; 11 bases agree with TRBD1. The germline V gene has CDR1 KGHSH and CDR2 LQKENI. V was clipped by 3 bases and J by 3 bases; unmatched bases: 10. The CDR3 sequence is 17 residues long. The CDR3 DNA follows: TGTGCCAGCTCACCTAGTAGATCCGGGACAGGGGGCTACGAGCAGTACTTC. This codes for CASSPSRSGTGGYEQYF.

The CDR3 is CASSYPGQVFPYGYTF. As DNA, the CDR3 is TGTGCCAGCAGTTACCCTGGACAGGTTTTCCCCTATGGCTACACCTTC. The chain joins TRBV6-6 to TRBJ1-2, with TRBD1 identical over 7 bases. Germline V gene sequence: CDR1 MNHNY, CDR2 SVGAGI (reference sequence). V was clipped by 2 bases and J by 4 bases; unmatched bases: 10. CDR3 length: 16 residues.